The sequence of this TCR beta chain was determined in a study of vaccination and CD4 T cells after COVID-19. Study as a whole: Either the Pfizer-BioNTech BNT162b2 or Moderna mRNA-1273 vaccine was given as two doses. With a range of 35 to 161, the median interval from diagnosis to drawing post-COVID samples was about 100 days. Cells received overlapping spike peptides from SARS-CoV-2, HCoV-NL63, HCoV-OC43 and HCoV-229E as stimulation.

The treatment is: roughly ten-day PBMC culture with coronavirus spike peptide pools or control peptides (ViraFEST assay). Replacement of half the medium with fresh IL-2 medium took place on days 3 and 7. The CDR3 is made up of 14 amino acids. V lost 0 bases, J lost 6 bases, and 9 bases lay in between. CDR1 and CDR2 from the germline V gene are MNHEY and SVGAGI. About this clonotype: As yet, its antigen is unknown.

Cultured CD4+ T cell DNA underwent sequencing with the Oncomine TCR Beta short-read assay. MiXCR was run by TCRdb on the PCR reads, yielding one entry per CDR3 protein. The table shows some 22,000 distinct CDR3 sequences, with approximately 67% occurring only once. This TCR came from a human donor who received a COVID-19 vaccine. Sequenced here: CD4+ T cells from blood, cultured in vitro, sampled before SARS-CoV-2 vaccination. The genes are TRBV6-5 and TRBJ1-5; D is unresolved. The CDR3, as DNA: TGTGCCAGCAGTTACTCACGCGGGGTTCAGCCCCAGCATTTT. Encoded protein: CASSYSRGVQPQHF.